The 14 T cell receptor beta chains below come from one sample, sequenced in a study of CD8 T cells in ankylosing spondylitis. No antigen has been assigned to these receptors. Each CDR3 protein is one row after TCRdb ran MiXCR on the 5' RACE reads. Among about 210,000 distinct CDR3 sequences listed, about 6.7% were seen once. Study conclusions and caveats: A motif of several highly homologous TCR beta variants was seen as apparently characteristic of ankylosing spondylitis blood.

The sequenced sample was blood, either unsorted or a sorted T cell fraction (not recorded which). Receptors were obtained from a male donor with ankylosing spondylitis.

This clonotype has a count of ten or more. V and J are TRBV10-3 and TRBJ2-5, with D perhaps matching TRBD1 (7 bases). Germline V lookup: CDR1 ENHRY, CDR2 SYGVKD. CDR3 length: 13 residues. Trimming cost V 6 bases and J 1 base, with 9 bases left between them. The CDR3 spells CAIREGAQETQYF. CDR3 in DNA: TGTGCCATCAGGGAGGGGGCCCAAGAGACCCAGTACTTC.

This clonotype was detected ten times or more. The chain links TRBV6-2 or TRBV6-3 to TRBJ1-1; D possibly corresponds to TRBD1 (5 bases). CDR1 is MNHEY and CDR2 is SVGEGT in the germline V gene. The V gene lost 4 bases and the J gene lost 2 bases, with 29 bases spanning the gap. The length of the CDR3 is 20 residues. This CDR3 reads CASSFPHSTKLGRTNTEAFF. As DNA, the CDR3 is TGTGCCAGCAGTTTTCCCCATTCCACAAAACTCGGACGGACAAACACTGAAGCTTTCTTT.

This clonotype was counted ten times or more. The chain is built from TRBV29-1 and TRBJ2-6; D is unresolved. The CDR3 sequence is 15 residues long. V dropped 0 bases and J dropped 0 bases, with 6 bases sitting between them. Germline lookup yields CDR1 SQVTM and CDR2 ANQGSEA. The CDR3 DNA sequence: TGCAGCGTTGAAGATTACAGCTCTGGGGCCAACGTCCTGACTTTC. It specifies CSVEDYSSGANVLTF.

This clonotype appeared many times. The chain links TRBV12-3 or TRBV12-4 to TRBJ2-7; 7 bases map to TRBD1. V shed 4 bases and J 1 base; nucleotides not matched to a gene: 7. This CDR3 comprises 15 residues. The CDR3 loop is CASSSYPGQSYEQYF. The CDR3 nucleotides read TGTGCCAGCAGTTCCTACCCGGGACAGTCCTACGAGCAGTACTTC.

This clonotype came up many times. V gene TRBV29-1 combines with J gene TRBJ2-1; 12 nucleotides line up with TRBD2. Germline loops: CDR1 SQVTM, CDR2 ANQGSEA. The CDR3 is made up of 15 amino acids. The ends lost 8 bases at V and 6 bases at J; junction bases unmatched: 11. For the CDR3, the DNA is TGCAGCCTCCAGGGGACTAGCGGGTCTCCCAATGAGCAGTTCTTC. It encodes CSLQGTSGSPNEQFF.

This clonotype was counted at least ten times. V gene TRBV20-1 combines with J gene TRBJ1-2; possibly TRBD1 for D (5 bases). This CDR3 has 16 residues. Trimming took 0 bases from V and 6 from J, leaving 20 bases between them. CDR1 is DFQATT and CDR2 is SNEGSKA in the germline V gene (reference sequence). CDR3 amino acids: CSARDDGRGFLDGYTF. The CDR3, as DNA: TGCAGTGCTAGAGATGACGGTAGGGGTTTTCTCGATGGCTACACCTTC.

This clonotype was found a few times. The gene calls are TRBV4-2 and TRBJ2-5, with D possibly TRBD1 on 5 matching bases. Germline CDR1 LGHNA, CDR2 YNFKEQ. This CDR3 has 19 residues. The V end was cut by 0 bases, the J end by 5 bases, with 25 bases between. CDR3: CASSQDLSFERWPGETQYF. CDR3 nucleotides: TGTGCCAGCAGCCAAGACTTAAGCTTCGAGAGGTGGCCAGGGGAGACCCAGTACTTC.

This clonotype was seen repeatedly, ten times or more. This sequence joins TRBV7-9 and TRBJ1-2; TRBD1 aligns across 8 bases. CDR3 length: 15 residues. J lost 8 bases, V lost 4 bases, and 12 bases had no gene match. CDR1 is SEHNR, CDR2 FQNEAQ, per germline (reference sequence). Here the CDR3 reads CASSSPTGASYGYTF. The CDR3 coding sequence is TGTGCCAGCAGCTCCCCGACAGGGGCCAGCTACGGCTACACCTTC. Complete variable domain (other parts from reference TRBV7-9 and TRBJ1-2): DTGVSQNPRHKITKRGQNVTFRCDPISEHNRLYWYRQTLGQGPEFLTYFQNEAQLEKSRLLSDRFSAERPKGSFSTLEIQRTEQGDSAMYLCASSSPTGASYGYTFGSGTRLTVV.

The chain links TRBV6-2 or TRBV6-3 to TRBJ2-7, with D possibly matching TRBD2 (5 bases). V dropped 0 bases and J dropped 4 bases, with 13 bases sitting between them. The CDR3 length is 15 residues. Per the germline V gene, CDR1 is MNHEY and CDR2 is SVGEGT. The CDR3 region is CASSYSPDTGYEQYF. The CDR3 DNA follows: TGTGCCAGCAGTTACTCCCCCGACACGGGATACGAGCAGTACTTC.

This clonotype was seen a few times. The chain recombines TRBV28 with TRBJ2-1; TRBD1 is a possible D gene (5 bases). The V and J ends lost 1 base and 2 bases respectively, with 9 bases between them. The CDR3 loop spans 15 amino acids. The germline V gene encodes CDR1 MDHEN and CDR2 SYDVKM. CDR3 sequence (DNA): TGTGCCAGCAGTTTATCCAGGGTCACCTACAATGAGCAGTTCTTC. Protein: CASSLSRVTYNEQFF.

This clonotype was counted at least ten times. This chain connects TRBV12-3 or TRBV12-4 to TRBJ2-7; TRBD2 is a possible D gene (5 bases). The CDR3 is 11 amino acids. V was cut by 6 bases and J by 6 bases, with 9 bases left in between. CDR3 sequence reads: CASRGGREQYF. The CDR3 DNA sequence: TGTGCCAGCAGAGGAGGACGCGAGCAGTACTTC.

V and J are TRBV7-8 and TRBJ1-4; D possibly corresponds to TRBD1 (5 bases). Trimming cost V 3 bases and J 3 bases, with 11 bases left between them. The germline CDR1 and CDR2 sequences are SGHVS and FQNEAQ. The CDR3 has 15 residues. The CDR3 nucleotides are TGTGCCAGCAGCTTGCACGGACAACCTAATGAAAAACTGTTTTTT. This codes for CASSLHGQPNEKLFF.

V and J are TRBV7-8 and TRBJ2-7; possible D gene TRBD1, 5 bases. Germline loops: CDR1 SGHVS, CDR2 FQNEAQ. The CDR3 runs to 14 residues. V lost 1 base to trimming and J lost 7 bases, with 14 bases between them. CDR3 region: CASSLGGRVGEQYF. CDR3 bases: TGTGCCAGCAGCTTAGGGGGCAGGGTCGGGGAGCAGTACTTC. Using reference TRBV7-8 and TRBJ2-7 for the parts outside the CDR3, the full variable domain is GAGVSQSPRYKVAKRGQDVALRCDPISGHVSLFWYQQALGQGPEFLTYFQNEAQLDKSGLPSDRFFAERPEGSVSTLKIQRTQQEDSAVYLCASSLGGRVGEQYFGPGTRLTVT.

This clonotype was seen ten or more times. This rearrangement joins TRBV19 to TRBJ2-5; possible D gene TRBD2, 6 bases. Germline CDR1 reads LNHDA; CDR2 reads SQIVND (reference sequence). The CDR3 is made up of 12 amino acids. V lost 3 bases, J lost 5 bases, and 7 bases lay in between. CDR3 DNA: TGTGCCAGTAGTATTGGGGGGGAGACCCAGTACTTC. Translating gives CASSIGGETQYF.